This passage covers 19 T cell receptor beta chains from one sample sequenced in a study of T cells in Graves' hyperthyroidism and ophthalmopathy (dated by TCRdb to about 2019). Receptors were amplified or captured by multiplex PCR. Sequenced on an Illumina HiSeq 2000. TCR beta CDR3 regions were amplified from RNA transcripts. A first-round RT-PCR of the TCR CDR3 used the HTBI primer set with the Qiagen OneStep RT-PCR kit. TCRdb reanalyzed the raw reads on its own, using fastp at Q25 for trimming and MiXCR for clone calling, and kept in-frame beta chains. Rows are unified per CDR3 protein, each entry keeping the most common DNA and genes. The sample table lists about 300,000 distinct CDR3 sequences, roughly 17% of them with a count of one. Together, the top ten hold approximately 35% of the sample. Material for sequencing was blood. The receptors come from a man younger than 45 with Graves' hyperthyroidism.

V gene TRBV7-8 combines with J gene TRBJ2-7; tentatively, D is TRBD1 (6 bases). Trimming took 5 bases from V and 4 from J, leaving 15 bases between them. CDR3 size: 14 residues. Germline lookup yields CDR1 SGHVS and CDR2 FQNEAQ. CDR3 coding DNA: TGTGCCAGCAGCATGTTGGACAGTAGTTACGAGCAGTACTTC. Its protein is CASSMLDSSYEQYF. The full variable domain, completed using reference TRBV7-8 and TRBJ2-7, is GAGVSQSPRYKVAKRGQDVALRCDPISGHVSLFWYQQALGQGPEFLTYFQNEAQLDKSGLPSDRFFAERPEGSVSTLKIQRTQQEDSAVYLCASSMLDSSYEQYFGPGTRLTVT.

This clonotype has ten or more counts. The CDR3 DNA reads as TGTGCCAGCAGTGGCACTTTGAACAATGAGCAGTTCTTC. Translated, it gives CASSGTLNNEQFF. The J gene is TRBJ2-1, the V gene TRBV28; no clear D gene. The CDR3 extends over 13 amino acids. The V end lost 5 bases, the J end lost 5 bases, and 10 bases lay between the germline ends. The germline gives CDR1 MDHEN, CDR2 SYDVKM. Full variable domain (rest looked up from reference TRBV28 and TRBJ2-1): DVKVTQSSRYLVKRTGEKVFLECVQDMDHENMFWYRQDPGLGLRLIYFSYDVKMKEKGDIPEGYSVSREKKERFSLILESASTNQTSMYLCASSGTLNNEQFFGPGTRLTVL.

CDR3 sequence: CATSVGGNNEQFF. DNA for the CDR3: TGTGCCACCAGTGTCGGCGGGAACAATGAGCAGTTCTTC. The J gene is TRBJ2-1, the V gene TRBV24-1; possible D gene TRBD2, 6 bases. The CDR3 has 13 amino acids. CDR1 is KGHDR, CDR2 SFDVKD, per germline. Trimming removed 5 bases from V and 5 bases from J, with 9 bases in between.

J is TRBJ1-1 and V is TRBV3-1, with TRBD1 matching 9 bases. CDR3 length: 17 amino acids. V was pared by 4 bases and J by 3 bases, with 12 bases of the junction left unmatched. Germline V gene sequence: CDR1 LGHDT, CDR2 YNNKEL (reference sequence). CDR3 loop: CASSPTSWGQGDTEAFF. In DNA form, the CDR3 reads TGTGCCAGCAGCCCAACTAGTTGGGGACAGGGCGACACTGAAGCTTTCTTT.

This clonotype was picked up many times. The chain carries TRBV2 and TRBJ2-1; D may be TRBD1 (8 bases). V was pared by 5 bases and J by 8 bases, with 19 bases between. CDR1 and CDR2 (germline): SNHLY, FYNNEI. CDR3 length equals 15 residues. The CDR3 here is CASSRQGTGGDEQFF. Written as DNA, the CDR3 is TGTGCCAGCAGTCGACAGGGGACGGGGGGCGATGAGCAGTTCTTC.

The sample holds many counts of this clonotype. The chain recombines TRBV28 with TRBJ2-5, with a possible D match to TRBD2 (5 bases). The length of the CDR3 is 12 residues. Trimming cost V 9 bases and J 1 base, with 9 bases left between them. Germline CDR1 MDHEN, CDR2 SYDVKM. The CDR3 nucleotides are TGTGCCAGTGGCGGGCCCCAAGAGACCCAGTACTTC. Protein sequence: CASGGPQETQYF.

This clonotype has at least ten counts. This chain links TRBV12-3 or TRBV12-4 with TRBJ1-1, with D unclear. This CDR3 has 14 residues. V lost 4 bases to trimming and J lost 0 bases, with 9 bases between them. The CDR3 bases are TGTGCCAGCAGTTGGTCGGGGATGAACACTGAAGCTTTCTTT. Protein sequence: CASSWSGMNTEAFF.

This clonotype appeared many times. V and J are TRBV20-1 and TRBJ2-7, with 11 bases aligning to TRBD1. This CDR3 is built from 15 residues. Germline loops: CDR1 DFQATT, CDR2 SNEGSKA (reference sequence). The V and J ends lost 3 bases and 3 bases, in that order; junction bases with no gene match: 7. CDR3 protein: CSASGPGTGGYEQYF. The DNA of the CDR3 is TGCAGTGCTAGTGGCCCAGGGACAGGGGGCTACGAGCAGTACTTC.

This clonotype has ten or more counts. This rearrangement joins TRBV20-1 to TRBJ2-3; 11 bases align to TRBD2. Trimming at V came to 3 bases and at J to 5 bases, leaving 19 bases not matched to a gene. Germline CDR1 is DFQATT and CDR2 is SNEGSKA (reference sequence). The CDR3 sequence is 19 residues long. The CDR3 region has the DNA TGCAGTGCTAGTAGTTCAGACCTAGGACTAGCGGGTCCTATAGATACGCAGTATTTT. Protein sequence: CSASSSDLGLAGPIDTQYF.

This clonotype was picked up many times. The rearrangement uses TRBV5-1 and TRBJ2-7; possible D gene TRBD1, 6 bases. Germline V gives CDR1 SGHRS, CDR2 YFSETQ. The V end was cut by 0 bases, the J end by 6 bases, with 10 bases between. The CDR3 extends over 13 amino acids. CDR3 protein: CASSLGGPGEQYF. CDR3 nucleotides: TGCGCCAGCAGCTTGGGGGGGCCTGGCGAGCAGTACTTC.

This clonotype showed up many times. The chain uses TRBV12-3 or TRBV12-4 and TRBJ2-3; 9 positions match TRBD2. The CDR3 length is 15 residues. V dropped 6 bases and J dropped 9; count of bases not matched to a gene: 13. CDR3 in DNA: TGTGCCAGCAGACCCAGGGCGGGAGGGCCAGGCACGCAGTATTTT. This encodes CASRPRAGGPGTQYF.

This clonotype was observed many times. The V gene is TRBV7-9, the J gene TRBJ1-6, with D perhaps TRBD1 (6 bases). V was trimmed by 8 bases and J by 7 bases, leaving 15 bases between them. CDR3 length: 14 amino acids. CDR1 and CDR2 from the germline V gene are SEHNR and FQNEAQ (reference sequence). This chain's CDR3 is CASGQDQGNSPLHF. As DNA, the CDR3 is TGTGCCAGCGGCCAAGATCAGGGGAATTCACCCCTCCACTTT. Filled out from reference TRBV7-9 and TRBJ1-6, the complete variable domain reads DTGVSQNPRHKITKRGQNVTFRCDPISEHNRLYWYRQTLGQGPEFLTYFQNEAQLEKSRLLSDRFSAERPKGSFSTLEIQRTEQGDSAMYLCASGQDQGNSPLHFGNGTRLTVT.

This clonotype was detected only a few times. This rearrangement joins TRBV12-3 or TRBV12-4 to TRBJ1-3, with TRBD1 as a possible D gene (5 bases). This CDR3 comprises 14 residues. Trimming pared 4 bases from V and 2 bases from J, leaving 9 bases between. The CDR3 sequence: CASSYGAAGNTIYF. The CDR3 region has the DNA TGTGCCAGCAGTTACGGGGCTGCTGGAAACACCATATATTTT.

A few counts support this clonotype. The V call is TRBV29-1, the J call TRBJ2-7, with D perhaps matching TRBD1 (6 bases). The CDR3 spans 16 residues. The germline V gene encodes CDR1 SQVTM and CDR2 ANQGSEA. Trimming took off 1 base at V and 0 bases at J, with 16 bases between the two ends. CDR3 sequence (DNA): TGCAGCGTTGAAGTAGACGCGACAGGCCTCTCCTACGAGCAGTACTTC. Translation: CSVEVDATGLSYEQYF.

The chain combines TRBV2 with TRBJ1-1, with D possibly matching TRBD1 (6 bases). Per germline, CDR1 SNHLY and CDR2 FYNNEI. V was cut by 11 bases and J by 1 base, with 14 bases left in between. The length of the CDR3 is 13 residues. The CDR3 DNA reads TGTGCCGGACGACAGGCGCCGAACACTGAAGCTTTCTTT. As protein: CAGRQAPNTEAFF. Complete variable domain (other parts from reference TRBV2 and TRBJ1-1): EPEVTQTPSHQVTQMGQEVILRCVPISNHLYFYWYRQILGQKVEFLVSFYNNEISEKSEIFDDQFSVERPDGSNFTLKIRSTKLEDSAMYFCAGRQAPNTEAFFGQGTRLTVV.

Only a few counts were recorded for this clonotype. V usage is TRBV5-1 and J usage is TRBJ2-3; tentatively, D is TRBD1 or TRBD2 (6 bases each). CDR1 is SGHRS and CDR2 is YFSETQ in the germline V gene. Trimming shortened V by 4 bases and J by 5 bases, and 14 bases separated the two germline ends. The CDR3 is 14 amino acids. CDR3 nucleotide sequence: TGCGCCAGCAGCCGGCCGGAGGGGGAAGATACGCAGTATTTT. Encoded protein: CASSRPEGEDTQYF.

The chain couples TRBV5-4 to TRBJ2-1, with 8 bases matching TRBD1. CDR1 is SGHNT, CDR2 YYREEE, per germline (reference sequence). The length of the CDR3 is 15 residues. J gave up 6 bases and V 1 base, and 6 bases lay outside the gene matches. CDR3 protein: CASSLSGGAGNEQFF. The DNA for the CDR3 is TGTGCCAGCAGCTTGTCAGGGGGCGCGGGCAATGAGCAGTTCTTC.

This clonotype appeared many times. This chain connects TRBV12-3 or TRBV12-4 to TRBJ1-1, with a tentative D call TRBD1 (5 bases). The CDR3 covers 14 residues. Trimming took off 3 bases at V and 4 bases at J, with 12 bases between the two ends. The CDR3 DNA reads TGTGCCAGCAGTTTGGGGGATGGGGGCACTGAAGCTTTCTTT. It yields the protein CASSLGDGGTEAFF.

This clonotype appeared a few times. V is TRBV6-5 and J is TRBJ2-1; no clear D. The CDR3 consists of 15 residues. V was pared by 0 bases and J by 7 bases, with 13 bases between. Germline V gene data show CDR1 as MNHEY and CDR2 as SVGAGI. The DNA for the CDR3 is TGTGCCAGCAGTTACTCTTATGCGGTTAAAAATGAGCAGTTCTTC. Translated: CASSYSYAVKNEQFF.